Sequencing of this T cell receptor (beta chain) was carried out in a study of T cell changes during pregnancy in multiple sclerosis. V was trimmed by 0 bases and J by 3 bases, leaving 9 bases between them. Germline V gene lookup returns CDR1 SGHKS and CDR2 YYEKEE (reference sequence). The CDR3 has 14 residues. Using immunoSEQ multiplex PCR, the repertoire was profiled, and TCRdb retains in-frame clones only, with some absent. The sample shows 15,000 to 20,000 clones, roughly 96% of them seen only once. This specimen was peripheral blood, taken in the third trimester of pregnancy. The chain employs TRBV5-5 and TRBJ2-5; tentatively, D is TRBD2 (6 bases). The receptor's source is a female donor with multiple sclerosis, enrolled in a pregnancy study. CDR3 protein: CASSLGLAKETQYF. Here the CDR3 DNA reads TGTGCCAGCAGCTTGGGTCTAGCGAAAGAGACCCAGTACTTC. Based on the CDR3 plus reference TRBV5-5 and TRBJ2-5, the full variable domain is DAGVTQSPTHLIKTRGQQVTLRCSPISGHKSVSWYQQVLGQGPQFIFQYYEKEERGRGNFPDRFSARQFPNYSSELNVNALLLGDSALYLCASSLGLAKETQYFGPGTRLLVL.